This T cell receptor (beta chain) emerged from a study of blood T cell repertoires in COVID-19. Study in general: Italy, Spain and the United States were the sources of the convalescent and acute COVID-19 samples. T cells, B-cell-depleted T cells, or PBMCs provided the cDNA or gDNA that served as material.

Per the original methods: Amplification from reference gene primers served as the basis for estimated nucleated cell counts. Repertoires were generated with immunoSEQ multiplex PCR, while TCRdb's copy carries only in-frame clones and drops some. From that table come the V and J calls and clone size; the DNA was used to work out D and trimming. The repertoire includes around 300,000 clones, approximately 86% of them detected once, and approximately 2% sits in the top ten. Germline V gene lookup returns CDR1 ENHRY and CDR2 SYGVKD. Germline trimming cut 2 bases from V and 7 bases from J; bases unmatched to any gene: 7. This CDR3 comprises 15 residues.

This sequence joins TRBV10-3 and TRBJ1-5; 8 nucleotides match TRBD1. The sequenced sample consisted of peripheral blood. This TCR derives from a young woman who had recovered from COVID-19. The CDR3 nucleotides are TGTGCCATCAGTGAGGCTACAGGGGGAAAACAGCCCCAGCATTTT. Protein product: CAISEATGGKQPQHF.